This TCR beta chain was sequenced during a study of shared clonotypes between healthy human individuals. Study-wide results and caveats: Few donors restricted represented genetic and exposure-history diversity. Larger estimated richness was generally recorded for naive subsets relative to memory subsets.

Donors were healthy HIV-negative adults without recent acute infections or vaccinations. The V and J ends lost 6 bases and 0 bases respectively, with 10 bases between them. CDR3 length equals 14 residues. Germline-derived CDR1 and CDR2 are KGHSH and LQKENI. TCRdb's table, derived via immunoSEQ multiplex PCR, lists solely in-frame clones and lacks some. This table has roughly 1,100,000 clones, 75% appearing once. A word on this clone: Its antigen is unknown. Other DNA sequences in this specimen translate into the identical CDR3.

The material sequenced was memory CD4+ T cells sorted from blood. The subset denotes: CD45RA-negative fraction. This clonotype originated in a young man in good health. This sequence joins TRBV18 and TRBJ2-3; the D gene is possibly TRBD2 (5 bases). CDR3 amino acids: CASSGGFSTDTQYF. CDR3 sequence (DNA): TGTGCCAGCTCCGGCGGGTTCAGCACAGATACGCAGTATTTT.